Given below is one T cell receptor (beta chain) in context. With cryopreserved PBMCs as the source, 1.5 to 2.5 micrograms of genomic DNA went to TCR beta libraries. The sample is drawn from a study of cytotoxic CD8 clonotypes in ibrutinib-treated CLL. Study overall: Patient counts were 11 relapsed/refractory, under 16 treatment-naive and about 17 IGHV unmutated. Complete response was seen in 2 patients and partial in approximately 25; about twelve progressed and about 15 stayed remitted after a median roughly 65 months. A mean of around 270,000 productive templates and tens of thousands of productive rearrangements was obtained per sample.

The assay was immunoSEQ multiplex PCR, and TCRdb's table has in-frame clones only and misses some. The sample consists of some 70,000 clones, approximately 71% of them appearing once. CDR1 is SGHRS, CDR2 YFSETQ, per germline. This CDR3 is 14 amino acids long. Trimming took off 3 bases at V and 4 bases at J, with 13 bases between the two ends. The chain carries TRBV5-1 and TRBJ1-2; tentative D call: TRBD1 (5 bases). The clonotype was recovered from a human donor with chronic lymphocytic leukemia. Sample: PBMCs, taken after 12 months of ibrutinib treatment. This CDR3 reads CASSSPGTLYGYTF. The CDR3 DNA reads as TGCGCCAGCAGCTCGCCAGGGACCCTCTATGGCTACACCTTC.